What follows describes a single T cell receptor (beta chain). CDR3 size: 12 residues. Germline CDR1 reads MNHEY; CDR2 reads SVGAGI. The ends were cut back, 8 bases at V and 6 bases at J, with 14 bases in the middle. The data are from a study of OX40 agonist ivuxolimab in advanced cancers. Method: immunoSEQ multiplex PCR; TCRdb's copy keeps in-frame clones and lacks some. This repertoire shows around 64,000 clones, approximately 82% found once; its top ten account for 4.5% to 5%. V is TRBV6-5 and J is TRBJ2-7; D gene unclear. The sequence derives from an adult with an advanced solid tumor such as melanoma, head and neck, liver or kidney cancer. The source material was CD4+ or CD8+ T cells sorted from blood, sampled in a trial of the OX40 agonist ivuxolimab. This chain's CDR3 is CASSRVSGEQYF. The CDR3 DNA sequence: TGTGCCAGCTCAAGGGTATCGGGCGAGCAGTACTTC.